The 9 T cell receptor beta chains below come from one sample, sequenced in a study of T cells after yellow fever vaccination. MiXCR was run by TCRdb on the 5' RACE reads, yielding one entry per CDR3 protein. The repertoire holds about 220,000 distinct CDR3 sequences, with under 3.5% as singletons. The sample was CD4+ T cells sorted from PBMCs, taken 10 days after the yellow fever booster vaccination. These receptors were taken from a man aged 18 to 29 who received the YFV17D yellow fever vaccine.

This chain uses TRBV4-2 with TRBJ2-5; 15 positions agree with TRBD2. Unmatched junction bases numbered 5, after V lost 4 bases and J lost 2 bases. The CDR3 covers 17 residues. Germline V gene sequence: CDR1 LGHNA, CDR2 YNFKEQ. The CDR3 bases are TGTGCCAGCAGCCCTCTGGGACTAGCGGGGGGTCAAGAGACCCAGTACTTC. Residues: CASSPLGLAGGQETQYF.

V is TRBV3-1 and J is TRBJ2-5; 8 bases are a match to TRBD2. The CDR3 is 12 amino acids. In germline, CDR1 is LGHDT, CDR2 YNNKEL (reference sequence). J gave up 12 bases and V 2 bases, and 5 bases lay outside the gene matches. The CDR3 nucleotides are TGTGCCAGCAGCCAACTAGCGGGTCTTGAGTACTTC. Encoded protein: CASSQLAGLEYF.

Ten or more counts support this clonotype. V usage is TRBV7-8 and J usage is TRBJ2-2; D call uncertain. The CDR3 length is 15 residues. V dropped 2 bases and J dropped 2 bases, with 9 bases sitting between them. Looked up from germline, CDR1 is SGHVS and CDR2 is FQNEAQ. CDR3: CASSLSRLNTGELFF. The CDR3, as DNA: TGTGCCAGCAGCTTAAGCCGACTCAACACCGGGGAGCTGTTTTTT.

This clonotype was detected many times. This sequence joins TRBV7-9 and TRBJ2-5; D possibly corresponds to TRBD1 (6 bases). V dropped 2 bases and J dropped 6 bases, with 7 bases sitting between them. Germline CDR1 SEHNR, CDR2 FQNEAQ (reference sequence). The CDR3 loop spans 12 amino acids. CDR3 region: CASSLQGQTQYF. In DNA, the CDR3 is TGTGCCAGCAGCTTACAGGGGCAGACCCAGTACTTC.

The table lists this clonotype with many counts. The genes are TRBV4-1 and TRBJ2-7; either TRBD1 or TRBD2 may fit D (6 bases each). The CDR3 covers 15 residues. Germline V lookup: CDR1 MGHRA, CDR2 YSYEKL. V shed 1 base and J shed 0 bases, with 10 bases lying between them. The CDR3, as DNA: TGCGCCAGCAGCCAAGGGTCGGGGGCCTCCTACGAGCAGTACGTC. Its translation: CASSQGSGASYEQYV.

This clonotype was counted ten times or more. The chain carries TRBV7-3 and TRBJ1-6, with D possibly matching TRBD1 (5 bases). This CDR3 spans 18 amino acids. CDR1 is SGHTA, CDR2 FQGTGA, per germline. The V and J ends lost 6 bases and 0 bases respectively, with 18 bases between them. CDR3 region: CASSSHGGASSYNSPLHF. CDR3 nucleotides: TGTGCCAGCAGTTCCCACGGTGGGGCGAGCTCCTATAATTCACCCCTCCACTTT.

This clonotype has ten or more counts. The J gene is TRBJ2-5, the V gene TRBV12-3 or TRBV12-4, with a tentative D call TRBD1 (5 bases). V gave up 3 bases and J gave up 3 bases, with 11 bases separating them. The CDR3 contains 14 residues. The CDR3 reads CASSFQGSEETQYF. Here the CDR3 DNA reads TGTGCCAGCAGTTTTCAGGGCTCCGAAGAGACCCAGTACTTC.

The chain has TRBV6-5 and TRBJ2-5; D is possibly TRBD2 (6 bases). Trimming removed 6 bases at V and 4 bases at J, with 18 bases between. This CDR3 contains 15 residues. Germline CDR1 MNHEY, CDR2 SVGAGI. The CDR3 sequence: CASSKGWSEGETQYF. The CDR3 DNA reads as TGTGCCAGCAGCAAGGGTTGGTCGGAGGGAGAGACCCAGTACTTC.

This clonotype was counted many times. This sequence joins TRBV28 and TRBJ2-2; 7 bases line up with TRBD1. The CDR3 runs 15 residues. The V gene's germline CDR1 is MDHEN and CDR2 SYDVKM. After removal of 6 bases from V and 5 bases from J, the junction contained 9 bases not matched to a gene. The CDR3: CASRTGTAGTGELFF. The CDR3 region has the DNA TGTGCCAGCAGAACCGGGACAGCCGGAACCGGGGAGCTGTTTTTT.